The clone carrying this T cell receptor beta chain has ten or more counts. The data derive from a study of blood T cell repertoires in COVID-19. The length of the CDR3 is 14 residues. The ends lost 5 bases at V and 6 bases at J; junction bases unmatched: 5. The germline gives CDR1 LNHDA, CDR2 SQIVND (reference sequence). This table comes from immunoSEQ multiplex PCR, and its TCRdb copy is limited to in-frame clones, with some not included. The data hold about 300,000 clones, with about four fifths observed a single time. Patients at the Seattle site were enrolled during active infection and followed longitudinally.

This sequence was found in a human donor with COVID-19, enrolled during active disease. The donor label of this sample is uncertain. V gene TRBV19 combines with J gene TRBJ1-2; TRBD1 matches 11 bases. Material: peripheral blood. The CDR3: CASSAGQGAHGYTF. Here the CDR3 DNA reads TGTGCCAGTAGTGCCGGACAGGGGGCCCATGGCTACACCTTC.